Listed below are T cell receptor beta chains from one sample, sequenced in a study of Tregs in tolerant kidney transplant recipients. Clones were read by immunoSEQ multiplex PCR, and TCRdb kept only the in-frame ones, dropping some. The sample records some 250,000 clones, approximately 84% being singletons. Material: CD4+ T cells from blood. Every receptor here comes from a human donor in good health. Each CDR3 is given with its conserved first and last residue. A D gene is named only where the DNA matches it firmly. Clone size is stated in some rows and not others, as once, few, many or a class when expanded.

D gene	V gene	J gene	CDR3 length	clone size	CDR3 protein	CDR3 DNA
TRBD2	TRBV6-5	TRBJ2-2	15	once	CASTVAGGHRRELFF	TGTGCCAGCACCGTAGCGGGGGGGCATCGAAGGGAGCTGTTTTTT
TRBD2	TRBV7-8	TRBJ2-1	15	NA	CASSPLAGGLNEQFF	TGTGCCAGCAGCCCCCTAGCGGGGGGGCTCAATGAGCAGTTCTTC
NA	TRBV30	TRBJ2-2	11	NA	CAWSSYEELFF	TGTGCCTGGAGTTCATATGAGGAGCTGTTTTTT
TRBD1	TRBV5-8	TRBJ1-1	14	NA	CASSQGAWNTEAFF	TGTGCCAGCAGCCAGGGGGCGTGGAACACTGAAGCTTTCTTT
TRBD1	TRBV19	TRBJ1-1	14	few	CASSRDRVNTEAFF	TGTGCCAGTAGCAGGGACAGGGTGAACACTGAAGCTTTCTTT
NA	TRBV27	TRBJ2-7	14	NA	CASSLRQNSYEQYF	TGTGCCAGCAGTTTACGGCAGAACTCCTACGAGCAGTACTTC
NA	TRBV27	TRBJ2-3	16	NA	CASSPTRLPTPDTQYF	TGTGCCAGCAGTCCGACCAGGCTACCCACTCCGGATACGCAGTATTTT
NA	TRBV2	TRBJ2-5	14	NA	CASSAQQGGETQYF	TGTGCCAGCAGTGCCCAGCAGGGGGGCGAGACCCAGTACTTC
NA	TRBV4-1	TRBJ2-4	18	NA	CASSQAPPGLLAKNIQYF	TGCGCCAGCAGCCAAGCCCCCCCAGGGTTATTAGCCAAAAACATTCAGTACTTC
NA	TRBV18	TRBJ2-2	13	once	CASRQGLTGELFF	TGTGCCAGCCGTCAGGGGCTAACCGGGGAGCTGTTTTTT
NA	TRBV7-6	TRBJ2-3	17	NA	CASSLEAPGRSTDTQYF	TGTGCCAGCAGCTTAGAGGCCCCAGGAAGATCCACAGATACGCAGTATTTT
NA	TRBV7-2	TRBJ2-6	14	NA	CASILYSGANVLTF	TGTGCCAGCATTCTTTACTCTGGGGCCAACGTCCTGACTTTC
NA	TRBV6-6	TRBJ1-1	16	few	CASSLNGRDAGSEAFF	TGTGCCAGCAGTTTGAACGGCAGGGATGCAGGGTCTGAAGCTTTCTTT
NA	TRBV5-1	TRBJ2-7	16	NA	CASSLQSGGLPGEQYF	TGCGCCAGCAGCTTGCAGAGTGGCGGTCTCCCTGGCGAGCAGTACTTC
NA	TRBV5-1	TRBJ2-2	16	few	CASSQIAGAFAGELFF	TGCGCCAGCAGCCAGATCGCGGGCGCGTTCGCCGGGGAGCTGTTTTTT
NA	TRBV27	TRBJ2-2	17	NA	CASSIPGHPANTGELFF	TGTGCCAGCAGTATCCCGGGACACCCCGCGAACACCGGGGAGCTGTTTTTT
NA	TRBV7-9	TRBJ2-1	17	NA	CASSLSPWEVSYNEQFF	TGTGCCAGCAGCTTAAGCCCCTGGGAGGTTTCGTACAATGAGCAGTTCTTC
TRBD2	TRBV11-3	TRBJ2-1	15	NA	CASSPDGTSPHEQFF	TGTGCCAGCAGCCCTGACGGGACTAGTCCCCATGAGCAGTTCTTC
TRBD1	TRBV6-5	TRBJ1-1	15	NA	CASSYLSRGSPEAFF	TGTGCCAGCAGTTACTTGAGCAGGGGGAGTCCTGAAGCTTTCTTT
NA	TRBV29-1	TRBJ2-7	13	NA	CSVPPQGSYEQYF	TGCAGCGTTCCTCCCCAGGGGTCCTACGAGCAGTACTTC
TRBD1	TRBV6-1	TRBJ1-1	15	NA	CASSPWTGIDTEAFF	TGTGCCAGCAGTCCCTGGACAGGGATAGACACTGAAGCTTTCTTT
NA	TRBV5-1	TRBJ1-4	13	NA	CASQRADAEKLFF	TGCGCCAGCCAGCGGGCGGACGCCGAAAAACTGTTTTTT
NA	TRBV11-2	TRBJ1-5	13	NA	CASSLAYNQPQHF	TGTGCCAGCAGCTTAGCGTATAATCAGCCCCAGCATTTT